The entry that follows covers one T cell receptor beta chain sequence. The antigen is unknown. The table came from immunoSEQ multiplex PCR; TCRdb's copy has only in-frame clones and leaves some out. The sample has fewer than 350,000 clones; approximately 88% are singletons. CDR1 SGHTA and CDR2 FQGNSA come from the germline V gene. This CDR3 has 15 amino acids. J was trimmed by 0 bases and V by 8 bases; bases with no gene match: 6. The data are from a study of cytomegalovirus exposure and HLA in healthy donors. Whole-study results and caveats: Under in vitro conditions, a few CMV-associated chains were confirmed as specific for CMV antigens. Listed as cytomegalovirus-associated were 150 or so TCR beta chains.

The sample taken for sequencing was PBMCs. The chain links TRBV7-2 to TRBJ2-7; 11 bases agree with TRBD2. The TCR was taken from a woman aged 18 to 35 in good health and CMV-seronegative. The DNA of the CDR3 is TGTGCCAGCGGGATTCTAGCGGGAGGCTCCTACGAGCAGTACTTC. This gives the protein CASGILAGGSYEQYF.